This entry lists 12 T cell receptor beta chains sequenced from one sample in a study of vaccination and CD4 T cells after COVID-19. This sample's treatment: approximately 9-day PBMC culture with coronavirus spike peptide pools or control peptides (ViraFEST assay). It was before the COVID-19 pandemic (2011-2018) that the unexposed donor's CD4+ T cells were collected. The Oncomine TCR Beta short-read assay was applied to DNA of cultured CD4+ T cells. TCRdb re-called the PCR reads through MiXCR, storing one row per CDR3 protein. The sample includes just over 8,500 distinct CDR3 sequences, around 50% of them seen just once. What these receptors recognize is not known. Sequenced sample: CD4+ T cells from blood, cultured in vitro. The receptors derive from a human donor in good health.

This rearrangement joins TRBV30 to TRBJ2-5; a possible D gene is TRBD2 (6 bases). The germline CDR1 and CDR2 sequences are GTSNPN and SVGIG (reference sequence). This CDR3 contains 15 residues. V lost 0 bases and J lost 2, with 13 bases in between. The CDR3 here is CAWSVGSGGQETQYF. The CDR3 coding sequence is TGTGCCTGGAGTGTAGGCTCCGGGGGACAAGAGACCCAGTACTTC.

The chain carries TRBV15 and TRBJ1-5, with D perhaps matching TRBD1 (5 bases). In germline, CDR1 is LNHNV, CDR2 YYDKDF (reference sequence). The CDR3 has 16 residues. Trimming shortened V by 0 bases and J by 5 bases, and 14 bases separated the two germline ends. The CDR3 coding sequence is TGTGCCACCAGCAGAGATCGGGCAGGGAGGCATCAGCCCCAGCATTTT. It codes for CATSRDRAGRHQPQHF.

The chain's CDR3 is CATLWGHNYGYTF. The CDR3 DNA follows: TGTGCCACCCTTTGGGGACACAACTATGGCTACACCTTC. V and J are TRBV21-1 and TRBJ1-2; no check of the table's D call, TRBD1, against the DNA was made. TRBV21-1 is tagged as a pseudogene. This CDR3 has 13 amino acids.

This chain connects TRBV7-2 to TRBJ2-2; 9 bases agree with TRBD2. Germline trimming cut 5 bases from V and 4 bases from J; bases unmatched to any gene: 8. CDR3 length equals 16 residues. Germline values: CDR1 SGHTA, CDR2 FQGNSA. CDR3 region: CASSPDSGSGTGELFF. The CDR3 DNA is TGTGCCAGCAGCCCAGATAGCGGGAGCGGCACCGGGGAGCTGTTTTTT.

The J gene is TRBJ1-2, the V gene TRBV6-1; D perhaps matches TRBD1 (5 bases). The CDR3 has 13 amino acids. Trimming pared 6 bases from V and 2 bases from J, leaving 10 bases between. CDR1 is MNHNS and CDR2 is SASEGT in the germline V gene. DNA of the CDR3: TGTGCCAGCAGCTCCGACAGAAACTATGGCTACACCTTC. Amino acid sequence: CASSSDRNYGYTF.

This clonotype was seen more than once but under ten times. This chain uses TRBV20-1 with TRBJ1-2; 7 bases line up with TRBD1. The CDR3 totals 13 residues. The germline V gene encodes CDR1 DFQATT and CDR2 SNEGSKA (reference sequence). The V and J ends lost 0 bases and 7 bases, in that order; junction bases with no gene match: 5. In DNA form, the CDR3 reads TGCAGTGCTAGAGATGTCCAGGGGGGTGGCTACACCTTC. Translation gives CSARDVQGGGYTF.

This clonotype was observed once. The CDR3 here is CASSAVDRNEQFF. CDR3 DNA sequence: TGTGCCAGCAGTGCCGTGGATCGCAATGAGCAGTTCTTC. This chain joins TRBV27 and TRBJ2-1; D unresolved. Germline assignment: CDR1 MNHEY and CDR2 SMNVEV (reference sequence). The CDR3 contains 13 residues. Trimming shortened V by 5 bases and J by 6 bases, and 11 bases separated the two germline ends.

This chain connects TRBV12-3 or TRBV12-4 to TRBJ1-2, with 7 bases matching TRBD1. The CDR3 covers 14 residues. V trimming: 5 bases; J trimming: 2 bases; junction bases outside the gene matches: 5. The DNA of the CDR3 is TGTGCCAGCAGTCCGAGGGACAGCAACTATGGCTACACCTTC. It translates to CASSPRDSNYGYTF.

This sequence joins TRBV12-3 or TRBV12-4 and TRBJ1-6, with D uncertain. Trimming removed 6 bases from V and 5 bases from J, with 11 bases in between. This CDR3 has 14 amino acids. This CDR3 reads CASSQRTDNSPLHF. As DNA, the CDR3 is TGTGCCAGCAGCCAACGGACGGATAATTCACCCCTCCACTTT.

V gene TRBV20-1 combines with J gene TRBJ2-3, with 7 bases aligning to TRBD2. Germline-derived CDR1 and CDR2 are DFQATT and SNEGSKA (reference sequence). The CDR3 loop spans 17 amino acids. J lost 2 bases, V lost 6 bases, and 17 bases had no gene match. For the CDR3, the DNA is TGCAGTGCGCGCTCCGGGGGGACTGGGGCCGTCACAGATACGCAGTATTTT. Residues: CSARSGGTGAVTDTQYF.

The rearrangement joins TRBV10-2 to TRBJ2-7, with D possibly being TRBD2 (5 bases). V was pared by 7 bases and J by 6 bases, with 16 bases between. The CDR3 has 13 amino acids. Germline values: CDR1 WSHSY, CDR2 SAAADI. The CDR3 is CASNSGMAGEQYF. In nucleotides, the CDR3 is TGCGCCAGCAACTCCGGGATGGCGGGCGAGCAGTACTTC.

This clonotype appeared a few times. V gene TRBV7-2 combines with J gene TRBJ2-3; 10 bases are a match to TRBD1. This CDR3 region has 17 residues. Looked up from germline, CDR1 is SGHTA and CDR2 is FQGNSA. V was clipped by 5 bases and J by 3 bases; unmatched bases: 11. In nucleotides, the CDR3 is TGTGCCAGCAGCCCACGCCCAGACAGGGGGCAAACAGATACGCAGTATTTT. Its protein product is CASSPRPDRGQTDTQYF.